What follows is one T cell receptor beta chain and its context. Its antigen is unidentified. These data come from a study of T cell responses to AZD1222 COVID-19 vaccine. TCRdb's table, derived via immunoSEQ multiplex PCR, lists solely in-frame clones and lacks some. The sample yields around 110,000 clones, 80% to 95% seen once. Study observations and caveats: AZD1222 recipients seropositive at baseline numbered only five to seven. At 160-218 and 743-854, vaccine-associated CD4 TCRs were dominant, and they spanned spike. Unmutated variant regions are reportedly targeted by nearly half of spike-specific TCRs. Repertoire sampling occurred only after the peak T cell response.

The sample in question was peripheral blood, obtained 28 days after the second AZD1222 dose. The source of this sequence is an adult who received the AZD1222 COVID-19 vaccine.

The CDR3 loop is CASSQDLAGGFREKLFF. CDR3 nucleotide sequence: TGCGCCAGCAGCCAAGATTTGGCAGGGGGCTTCCGTGAAAAACTGTTTTTT. The chain is built from TRBV4-3 and TRBJ1-4; 8 positions agree with TRBD1. V lost 0 bases to trimming and J lost 7 bases; unmatched junction nucleotides: 10. The CDR3 covers 17 residues. CDR1 is LGHNA and CDR2 is YSLEER in the germline V gene.